The clone carrying this T cell receptor beta chain was seen more than once but under ten times. The antigen remains unidentified. This entry belongs to a study of cytomegalovirus exposure and HLA in healthy donors. PCR employed 60 Vbeta and 13 Jbeta primers. Clones were read by immunoSEQ multiplex PCR, and TCRdb kept only the in-frame ones, dropping some. The table records 93,000 or so clones, roughly 79% of them present only once. Study-level points and caveats: With DRB1 most and HLA-C fewest, TCR association rates differed between HLA loci in a later analysis. For cytomegalovirus status, the classifier reportedly gave diagnoses with high specificity and sensitivity.

The material sequenced was PBMCs. This TCR was sampled from a man aged 45-65 years in good health and CMV-seropositive.

The CDR3 region is CASSEGLRQGQETQYF. The CDR3 nucleotides read TGTGCCAGCAGTGAAGGACTGAGGCAGGGGCAAGAGACCCAGTACTTC. The chain joins TRBV6-1 to TRBJ2-5; D might be TRBD1 (6 bases). Trimming pared 1 base from V and 2 bases from J, leaving 14 bases between. CDR3 length: 16 residues. Germline V gives CDR1 MNHNS, CDR2 SASEGT.